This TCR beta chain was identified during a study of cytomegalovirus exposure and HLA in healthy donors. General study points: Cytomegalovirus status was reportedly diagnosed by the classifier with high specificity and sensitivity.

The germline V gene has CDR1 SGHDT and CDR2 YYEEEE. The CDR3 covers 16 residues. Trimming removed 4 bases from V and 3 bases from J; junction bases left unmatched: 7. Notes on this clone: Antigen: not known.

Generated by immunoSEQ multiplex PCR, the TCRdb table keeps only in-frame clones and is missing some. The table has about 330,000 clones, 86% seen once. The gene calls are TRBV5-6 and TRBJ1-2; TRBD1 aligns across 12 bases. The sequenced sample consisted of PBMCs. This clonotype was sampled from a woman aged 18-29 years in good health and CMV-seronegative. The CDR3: CASSPGQGAVYYGYTF. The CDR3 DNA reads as TGTGCCAGCAGCCCGGGACAGGGGGCCGTATACTATGGCTACACCTTC.